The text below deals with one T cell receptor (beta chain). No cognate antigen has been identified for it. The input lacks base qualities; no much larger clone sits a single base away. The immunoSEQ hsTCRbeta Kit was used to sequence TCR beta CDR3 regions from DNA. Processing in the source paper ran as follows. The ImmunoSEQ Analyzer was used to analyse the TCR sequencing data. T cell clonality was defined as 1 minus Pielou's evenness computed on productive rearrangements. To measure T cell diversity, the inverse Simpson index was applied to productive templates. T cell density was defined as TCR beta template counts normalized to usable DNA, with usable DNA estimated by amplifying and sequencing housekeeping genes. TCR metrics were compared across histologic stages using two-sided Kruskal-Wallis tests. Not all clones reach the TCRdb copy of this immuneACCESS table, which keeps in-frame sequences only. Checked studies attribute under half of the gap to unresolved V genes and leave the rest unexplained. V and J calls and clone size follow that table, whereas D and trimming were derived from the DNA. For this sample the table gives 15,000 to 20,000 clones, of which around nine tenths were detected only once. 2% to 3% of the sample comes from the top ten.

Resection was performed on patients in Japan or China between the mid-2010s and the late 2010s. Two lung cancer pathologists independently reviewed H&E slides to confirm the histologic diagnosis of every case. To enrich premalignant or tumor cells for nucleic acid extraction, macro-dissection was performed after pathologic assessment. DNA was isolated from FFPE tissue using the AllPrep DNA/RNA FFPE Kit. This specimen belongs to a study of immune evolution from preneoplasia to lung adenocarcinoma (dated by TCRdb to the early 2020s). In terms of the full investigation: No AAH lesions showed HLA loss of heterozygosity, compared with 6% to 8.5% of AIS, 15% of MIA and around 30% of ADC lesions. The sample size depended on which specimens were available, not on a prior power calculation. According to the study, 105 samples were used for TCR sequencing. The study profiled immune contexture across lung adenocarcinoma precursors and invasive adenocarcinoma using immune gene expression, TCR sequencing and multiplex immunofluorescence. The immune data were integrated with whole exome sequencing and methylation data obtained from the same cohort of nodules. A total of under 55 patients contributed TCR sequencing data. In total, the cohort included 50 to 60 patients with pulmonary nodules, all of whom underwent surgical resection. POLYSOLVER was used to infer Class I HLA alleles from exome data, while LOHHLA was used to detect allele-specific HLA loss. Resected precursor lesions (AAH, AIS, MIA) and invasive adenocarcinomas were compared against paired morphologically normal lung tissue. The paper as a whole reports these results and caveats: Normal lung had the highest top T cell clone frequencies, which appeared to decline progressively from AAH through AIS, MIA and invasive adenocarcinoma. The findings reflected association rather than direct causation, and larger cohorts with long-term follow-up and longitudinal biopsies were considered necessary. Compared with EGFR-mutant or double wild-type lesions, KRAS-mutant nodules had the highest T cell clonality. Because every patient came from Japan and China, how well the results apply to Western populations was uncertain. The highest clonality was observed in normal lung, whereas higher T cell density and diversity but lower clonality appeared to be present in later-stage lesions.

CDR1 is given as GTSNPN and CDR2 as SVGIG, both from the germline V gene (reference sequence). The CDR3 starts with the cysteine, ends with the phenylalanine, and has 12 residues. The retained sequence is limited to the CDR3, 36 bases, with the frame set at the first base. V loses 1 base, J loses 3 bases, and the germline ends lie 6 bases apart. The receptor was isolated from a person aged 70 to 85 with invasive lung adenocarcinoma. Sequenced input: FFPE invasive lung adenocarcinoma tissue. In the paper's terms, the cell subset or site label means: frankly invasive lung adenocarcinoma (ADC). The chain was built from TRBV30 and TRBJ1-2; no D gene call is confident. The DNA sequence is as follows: TGTGCCTGGAGTGGTCCTGACTATGGCTACACCTTC. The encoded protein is CAWSGPDYGYTF.